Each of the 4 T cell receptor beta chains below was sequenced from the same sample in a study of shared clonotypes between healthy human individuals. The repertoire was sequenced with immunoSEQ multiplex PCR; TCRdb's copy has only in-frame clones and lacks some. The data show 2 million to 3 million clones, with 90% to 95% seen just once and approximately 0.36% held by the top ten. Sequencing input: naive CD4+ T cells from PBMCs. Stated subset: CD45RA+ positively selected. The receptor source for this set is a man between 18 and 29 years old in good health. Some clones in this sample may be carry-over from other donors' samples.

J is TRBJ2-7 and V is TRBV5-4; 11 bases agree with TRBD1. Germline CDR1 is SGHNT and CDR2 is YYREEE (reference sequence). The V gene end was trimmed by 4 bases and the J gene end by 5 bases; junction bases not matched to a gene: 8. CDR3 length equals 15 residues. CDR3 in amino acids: CASSSAGTGGDEQYF. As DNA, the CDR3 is TGTGCCAGCAGCAGTGCCGGGACAGGGGGGGACGAGCAGTACTTC.

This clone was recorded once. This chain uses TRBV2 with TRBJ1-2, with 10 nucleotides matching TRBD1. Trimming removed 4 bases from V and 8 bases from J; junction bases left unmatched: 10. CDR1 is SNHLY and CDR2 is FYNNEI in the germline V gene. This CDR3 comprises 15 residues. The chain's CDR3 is CASSVGRQGAFGYTF. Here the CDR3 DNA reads TGTGCCAGCAGTGTGGGGAGACAGGGGGCGTTCGGCTACACCTTC. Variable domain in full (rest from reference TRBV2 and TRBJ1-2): EPEVTQTPSHQVTQMGQEVILRCVPISNHLYFYWYRQILGQKVEFLVSFYNNEISEKSEIFDDQFSVERPDGSNFTLKIRSTKLEDSAMYFCASSVGRQGAFGYTFGSGTRLTVV.

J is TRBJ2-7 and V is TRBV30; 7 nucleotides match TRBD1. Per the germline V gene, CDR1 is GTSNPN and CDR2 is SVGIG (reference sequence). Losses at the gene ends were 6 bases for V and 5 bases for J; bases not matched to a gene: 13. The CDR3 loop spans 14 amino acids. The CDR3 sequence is CACQIGGGVHEQYF. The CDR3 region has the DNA TGTGCCTGCCAAATAGGGGGCGGTGTCCACGAGCAGTACTTC.

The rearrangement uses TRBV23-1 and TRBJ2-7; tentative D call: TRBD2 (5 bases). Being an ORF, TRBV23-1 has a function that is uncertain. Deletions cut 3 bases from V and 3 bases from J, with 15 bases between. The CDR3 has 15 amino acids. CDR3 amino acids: CASSHLADSFYEQYF. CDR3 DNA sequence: TGCGCCAGCAGTCATCTGGCGGACTCTTTCTACGAGCAGTACTTC.